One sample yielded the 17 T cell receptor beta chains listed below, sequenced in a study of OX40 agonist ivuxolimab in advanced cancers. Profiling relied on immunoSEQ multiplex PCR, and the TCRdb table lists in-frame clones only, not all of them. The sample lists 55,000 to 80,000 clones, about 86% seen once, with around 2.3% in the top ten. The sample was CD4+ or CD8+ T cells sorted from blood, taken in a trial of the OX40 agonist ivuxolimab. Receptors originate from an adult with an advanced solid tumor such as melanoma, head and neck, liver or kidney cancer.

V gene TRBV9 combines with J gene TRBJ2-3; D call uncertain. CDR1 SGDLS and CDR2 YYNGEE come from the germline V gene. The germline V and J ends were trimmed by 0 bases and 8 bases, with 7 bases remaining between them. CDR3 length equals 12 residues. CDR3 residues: CASSVGGLTQYF. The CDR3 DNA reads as TGTGCCAGCAGCGTAGGTGGGCTTACGCAGTATTTT.

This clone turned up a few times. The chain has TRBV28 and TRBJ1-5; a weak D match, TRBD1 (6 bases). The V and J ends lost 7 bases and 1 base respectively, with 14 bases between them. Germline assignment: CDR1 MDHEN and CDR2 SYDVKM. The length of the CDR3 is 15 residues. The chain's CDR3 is CASTSGTPSNQPQHF. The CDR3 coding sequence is TGTGCCAGCACTTCCGGGACACCAAGCAATCAGCCCCAGCATTTT.

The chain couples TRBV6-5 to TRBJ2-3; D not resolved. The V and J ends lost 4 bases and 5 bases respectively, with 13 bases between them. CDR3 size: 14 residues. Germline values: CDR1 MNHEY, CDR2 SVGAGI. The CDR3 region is CASSSPDPQDTQYF. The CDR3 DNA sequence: TGTGCCAGCAGTTCGCCCGACCCTCAAGATACGCAGTATTTT.

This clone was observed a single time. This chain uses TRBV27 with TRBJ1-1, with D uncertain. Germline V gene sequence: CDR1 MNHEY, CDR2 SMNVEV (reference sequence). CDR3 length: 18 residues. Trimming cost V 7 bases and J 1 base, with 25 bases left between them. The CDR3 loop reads CASMAVVWQAEQNTEAFF. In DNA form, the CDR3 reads TGTGCCAGCATGGCCGTAGTTTGGCAGGCCGAACAGAACACTGAAGCTTTCTTT.

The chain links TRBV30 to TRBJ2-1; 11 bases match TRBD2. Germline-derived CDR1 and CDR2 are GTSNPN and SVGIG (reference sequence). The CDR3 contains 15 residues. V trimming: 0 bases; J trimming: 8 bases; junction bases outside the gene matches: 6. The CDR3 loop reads CAWSVLAGAVDEQFF. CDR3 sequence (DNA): TGTGCCTGGAGTGTACTAGCGGGAGCGGTTGATGAGCAGTTCTTC.

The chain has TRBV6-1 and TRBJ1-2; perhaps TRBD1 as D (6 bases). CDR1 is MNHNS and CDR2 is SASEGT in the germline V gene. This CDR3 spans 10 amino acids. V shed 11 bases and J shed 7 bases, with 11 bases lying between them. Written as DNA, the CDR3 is TGTGCCGGGGGGCAGCTTGGCTACACCTTC. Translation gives CAGGQLGYTF.

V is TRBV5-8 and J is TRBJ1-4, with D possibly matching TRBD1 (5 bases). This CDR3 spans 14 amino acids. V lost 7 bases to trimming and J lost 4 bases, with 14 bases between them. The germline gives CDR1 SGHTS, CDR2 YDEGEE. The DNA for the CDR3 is TGTGCCAGCGGAGCGGGGCCGTATAATGAAAAACTGTTTTTT. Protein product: CASGAGPYNEKLFF.

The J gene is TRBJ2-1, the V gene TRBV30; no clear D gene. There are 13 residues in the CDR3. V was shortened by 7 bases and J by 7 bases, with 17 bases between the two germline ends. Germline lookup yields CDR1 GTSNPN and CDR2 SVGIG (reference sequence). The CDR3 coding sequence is TGTGCCTTGTTACAGTATTCGGATAATGAGCAGTTCTTC. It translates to CALLQYSDNEQFF.

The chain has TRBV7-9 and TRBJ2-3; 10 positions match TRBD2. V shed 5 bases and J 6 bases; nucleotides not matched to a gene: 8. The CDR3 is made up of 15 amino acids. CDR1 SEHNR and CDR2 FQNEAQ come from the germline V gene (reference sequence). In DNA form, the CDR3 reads TGTGCCAGCAGCCCACAGCGGGAGGGCCGTGATACGCAGTATTTT. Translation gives CASSPQREGRDTQYF.

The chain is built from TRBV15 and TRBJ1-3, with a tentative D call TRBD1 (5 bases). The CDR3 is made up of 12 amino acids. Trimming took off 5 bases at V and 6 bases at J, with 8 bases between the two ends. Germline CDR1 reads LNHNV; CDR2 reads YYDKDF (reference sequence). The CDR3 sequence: CATSGTKNTIYF. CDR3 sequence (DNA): TGTGCCACCAGCGGGACTAAAAACACCATATATTTT.

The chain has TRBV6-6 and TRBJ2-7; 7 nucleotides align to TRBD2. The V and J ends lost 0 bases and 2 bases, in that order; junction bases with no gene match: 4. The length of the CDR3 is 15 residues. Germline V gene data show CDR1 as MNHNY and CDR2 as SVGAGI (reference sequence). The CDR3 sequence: CASSYSGGSTYEQYF. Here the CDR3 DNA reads TGTGCCAGCAGTTACTCCGGCGGGAGTACCTACGAGCAGTACTTC.

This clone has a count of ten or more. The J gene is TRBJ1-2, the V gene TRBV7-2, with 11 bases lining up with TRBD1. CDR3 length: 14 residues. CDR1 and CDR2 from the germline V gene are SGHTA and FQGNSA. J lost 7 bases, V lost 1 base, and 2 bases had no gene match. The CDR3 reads CASSLGTGGSGYTF. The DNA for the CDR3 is TGTGCCAGCAGCTTAGGGACAGGGGGCTCTGGCTACACCTTC.

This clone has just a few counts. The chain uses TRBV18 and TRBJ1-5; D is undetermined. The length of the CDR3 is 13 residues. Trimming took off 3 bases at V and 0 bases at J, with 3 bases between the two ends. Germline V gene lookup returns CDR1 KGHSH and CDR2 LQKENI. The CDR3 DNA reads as TGTGCCAGCTCACCCAATAGCAATCAGCCCCAGCATTTT. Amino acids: CASSPNSNQPQHF.

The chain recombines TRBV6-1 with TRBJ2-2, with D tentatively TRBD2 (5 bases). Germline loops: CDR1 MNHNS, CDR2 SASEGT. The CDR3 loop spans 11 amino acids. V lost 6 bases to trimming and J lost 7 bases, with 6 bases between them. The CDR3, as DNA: TGTGCCAGCAGGGGGAGCGGGGAGCTGTTTTTT. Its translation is CASRGSGELFF.

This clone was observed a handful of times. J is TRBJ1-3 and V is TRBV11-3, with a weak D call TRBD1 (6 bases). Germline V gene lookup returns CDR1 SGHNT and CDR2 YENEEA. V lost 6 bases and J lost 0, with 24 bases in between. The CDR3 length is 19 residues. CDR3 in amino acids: CASSRAGGLQGLSGNTIYF. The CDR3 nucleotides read TGTGCCAGCAGTCGCGCGGGGGGGCTACAGGGCCTCTCTGGAAACACCATATATTTT.

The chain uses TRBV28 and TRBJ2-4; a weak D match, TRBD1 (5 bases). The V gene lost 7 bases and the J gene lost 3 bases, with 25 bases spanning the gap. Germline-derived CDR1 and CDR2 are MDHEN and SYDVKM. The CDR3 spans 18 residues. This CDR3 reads CASKEYVVSRVGKNIQYF. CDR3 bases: TGTGCCAGCAAAGAATACGTGGTCTCCAGGGTCGGCAAAAACATTCAGTACTTC.

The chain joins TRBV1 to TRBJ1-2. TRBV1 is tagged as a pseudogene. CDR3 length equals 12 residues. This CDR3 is CTSSPGRDGYTF. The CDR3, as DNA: TGCACCAGCAGCCCAGGGCGGGATGGCTACACCTTC.